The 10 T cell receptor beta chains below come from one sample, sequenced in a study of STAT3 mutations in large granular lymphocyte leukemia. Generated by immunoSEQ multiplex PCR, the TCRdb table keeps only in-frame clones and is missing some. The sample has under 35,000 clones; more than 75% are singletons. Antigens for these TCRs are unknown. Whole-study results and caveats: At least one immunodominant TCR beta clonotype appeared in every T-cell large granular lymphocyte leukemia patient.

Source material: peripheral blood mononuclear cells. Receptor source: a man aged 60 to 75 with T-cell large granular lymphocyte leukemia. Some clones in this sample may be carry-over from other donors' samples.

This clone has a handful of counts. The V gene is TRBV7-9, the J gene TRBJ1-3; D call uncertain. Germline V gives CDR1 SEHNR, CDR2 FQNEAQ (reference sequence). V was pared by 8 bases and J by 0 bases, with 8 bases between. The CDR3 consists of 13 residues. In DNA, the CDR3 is TGTGCCAGCGGCGGAGACTCTGGAAACACCATATATTTT. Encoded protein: CASGGDSGNTIYF.

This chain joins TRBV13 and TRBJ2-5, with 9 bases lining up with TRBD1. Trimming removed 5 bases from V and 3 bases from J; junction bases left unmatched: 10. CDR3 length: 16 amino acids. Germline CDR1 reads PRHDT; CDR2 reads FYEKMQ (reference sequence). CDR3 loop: CASSVTGGPTEETQYF. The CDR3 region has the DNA TGTGCCAGCAGCGTTACAGGGGGCCCTACTGAAGAGACCCAGTACTTC.

DNA for the CDR3: TGTGCTAGTGGTCCGGACAGTATAAATTCACCCCTCCACTTT. Its protein is CASGPDSINSPLHF. V and J are TRBV12-5 and TRBJ1-6; D possibly corresponds to TRBD1 (6 bases). Germline CDR1 reads LGHNT; CDR2 reads FRNRAP. CDR3 size: 14 residues. V lost 5 bases to trimming and J lost 7 bases, with 12 bases between them.

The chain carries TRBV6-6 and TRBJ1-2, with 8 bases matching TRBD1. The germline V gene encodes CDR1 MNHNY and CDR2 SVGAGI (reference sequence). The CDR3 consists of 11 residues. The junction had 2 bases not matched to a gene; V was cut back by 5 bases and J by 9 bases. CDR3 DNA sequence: TGTGCCAGCAGTCGACAGGGGAGCTACACCTTC. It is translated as CASSRQGSYTF.

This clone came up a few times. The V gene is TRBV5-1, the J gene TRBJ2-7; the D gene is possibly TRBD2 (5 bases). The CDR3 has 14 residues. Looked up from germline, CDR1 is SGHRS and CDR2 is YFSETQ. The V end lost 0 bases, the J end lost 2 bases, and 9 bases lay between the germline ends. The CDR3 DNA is TGCGCCAGCAGCTTGGGAGGACTGACCTACGAGCAGTACTTC. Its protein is CASSLGGLTYEQYF.

DNA for the CDR3: TGTGCCAGCAGCTCGGCGGGAGGTCTCTCCTACGAGCAGTACTTC. Its protein is CASSSAGGLSYEQYF. The gene calls are TRBV7-9 and TRBJ2-7, with 8 bases that match TRBD2. J lost 0 bases, V lost 4 bases, and 5 bases had no gene match. Germline V gene sequence: CDR1 SEHNR, CDR2 FQNEAQ (reference sequence). This CDR3 spans 15 amino acids.

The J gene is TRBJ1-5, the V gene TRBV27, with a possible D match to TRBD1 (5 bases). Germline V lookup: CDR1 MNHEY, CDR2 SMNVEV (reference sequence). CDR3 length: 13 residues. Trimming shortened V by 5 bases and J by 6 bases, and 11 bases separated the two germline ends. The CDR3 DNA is TGTGCCAGCAGTCTCAGGGTGGGTCAGCCCCAGCATTTT. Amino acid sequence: CASSLRVGQPQHF.

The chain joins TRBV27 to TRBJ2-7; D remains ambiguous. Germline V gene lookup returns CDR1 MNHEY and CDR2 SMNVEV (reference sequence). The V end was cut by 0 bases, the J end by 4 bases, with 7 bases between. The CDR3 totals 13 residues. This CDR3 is CASSLSGLYEQYF. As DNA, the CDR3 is TGTGCCAGCAGTTTATCAGGGTTATACGAGCAGTACTTC.

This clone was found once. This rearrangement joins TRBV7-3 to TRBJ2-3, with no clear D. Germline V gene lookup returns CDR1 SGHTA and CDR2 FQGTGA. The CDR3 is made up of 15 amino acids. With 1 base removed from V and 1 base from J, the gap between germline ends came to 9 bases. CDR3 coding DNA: TGTGCCAGCAGCTTAAGTAGCTCCCGCACAGATACGCAGTATTTT. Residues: CASSLSSSRTDTQYF.

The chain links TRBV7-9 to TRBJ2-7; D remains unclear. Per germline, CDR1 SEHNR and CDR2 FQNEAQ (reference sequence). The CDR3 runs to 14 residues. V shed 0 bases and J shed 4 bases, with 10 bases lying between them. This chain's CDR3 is CASSLAQLAYEQYF. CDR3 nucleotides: TGTGCCAGCAGCTTAGCGCAGCTTGCGTACGAGCAGTACTTC.